This TCR beta chain was observed in a study of monozygotic twins with cystic fibrosis. Study summary: Around 3 micrograms of fragmented DNA underwent approximately 15 PCR cycles for library preparation. The study, taken as a whole, reports: Clonality was generally low (median around 0.009), higher in the most severe patients. Co-twins had the most similar V usage for 13 of 16 pairs, J for 8.

This table comes from immunoSEQ multiplex PCR, and its TCRdb copy is limited to in-frame clones, with some not included. The sample holds about 36,000 clones, over 70% seen once. Regarding this clone: Its matching antigen is unknown.

The V end was cut by 5 bases, the J end by 4 bases, with 11 bases between. CDR1 and CDR2 from the germline V gene are SNHLY and FYNNEI. The CDR3 is made up of 13 amino acids. The TCR originated in a girl aged 2-10 years with cystic fibrosis. This chain links TRBV2 with TRBJ1-2; perhaps TRBD1 as D (6 bases). The sample taken for sequencing was blood. CDR3 amino acids: CASSLVGGYGYTF. The CDR3 DNA is TGTGCCAGCAGTTTAGTAGGGGGCTATGGCTACACCTTC.